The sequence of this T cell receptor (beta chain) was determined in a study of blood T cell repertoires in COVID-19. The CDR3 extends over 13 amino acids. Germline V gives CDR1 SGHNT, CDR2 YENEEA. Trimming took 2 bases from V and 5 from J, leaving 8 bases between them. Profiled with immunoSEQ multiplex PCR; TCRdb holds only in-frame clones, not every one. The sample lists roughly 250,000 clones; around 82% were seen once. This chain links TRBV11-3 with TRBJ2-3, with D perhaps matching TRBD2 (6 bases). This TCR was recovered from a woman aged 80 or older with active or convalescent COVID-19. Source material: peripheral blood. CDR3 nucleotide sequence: TGTGCCAGCAGCTTATCGGGAGAAGATACGCAGTATTTT. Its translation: CASSLSGEDTQYF.